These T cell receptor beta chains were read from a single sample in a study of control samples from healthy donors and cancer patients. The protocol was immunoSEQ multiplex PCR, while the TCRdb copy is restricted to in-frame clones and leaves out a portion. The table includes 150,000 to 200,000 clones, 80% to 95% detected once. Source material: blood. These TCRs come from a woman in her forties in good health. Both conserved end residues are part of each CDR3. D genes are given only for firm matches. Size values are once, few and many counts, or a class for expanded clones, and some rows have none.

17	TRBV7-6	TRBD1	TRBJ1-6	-	CASSSDRVWGSGSPLHF	TGTGCCAGCAGCTCAGACAGGGTCTGGGGGTCAGGTTCACCCCTCCACTTT
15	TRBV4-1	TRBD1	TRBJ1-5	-	CASSLGDRINQPQHF	TGCGCCAGCAGCCTTGGGGACAGGATCAATCAGCCCCAGCATTTT
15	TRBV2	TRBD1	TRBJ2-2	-	CASSLDRGLTGELFF	TGTGCCAGCAGTTTAGACAGGGGGTTGACCGGGGAGCTGTTTTTT
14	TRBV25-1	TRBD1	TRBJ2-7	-	CASLGQGSSYEQYF	TGTGCCAGCTTAGGACAGGGATCCTCCTACGAGCAGTACTTC
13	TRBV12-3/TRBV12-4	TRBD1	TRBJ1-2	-	CASSGTGSGGYTF	TGTGCCAGCAGTGGGACAGGATCGGGTGGCTACACCTTC
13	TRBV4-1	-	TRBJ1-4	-	CASSQVLVEKLFF	TGCGCCAGCAGCCAAGTCCTGGTAGAAAAACTGTTTTTT
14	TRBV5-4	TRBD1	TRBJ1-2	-	CASRSTGKLDGYTF	TGTGCCAGCAGGTCGACAGGGAAGTTGGATGGCTACACCTTC
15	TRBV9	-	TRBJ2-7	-	CASSVADLPSYEQYF	TGTGCCAGCAGCGTAGCGGACTTACCTTCCTACGAGCAGTACTTC
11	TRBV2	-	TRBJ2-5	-	CASSEIQTQYF	TGTGCCAGCAGTGAGATACAGACCCAGTACTTC
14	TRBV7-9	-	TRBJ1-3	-	CASSFQSSGNTIYF	TGTGCCAGCAGCTTTCAATCCTCTGGAAACACCATATATTTT
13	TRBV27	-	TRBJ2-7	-	CASSFGWGYEQYF	TGTGCCAGCAGTTTTGGCTGGGGCTACGAGCAGTACTTC
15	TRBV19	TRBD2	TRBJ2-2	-	CASSAGRGGAGELFF	TGTGCCAGTAGCGCCGGGAGGGGAGGTGCCGGGGAGCTGTTTTTT
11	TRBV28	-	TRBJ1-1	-	CASSSLRVAFF	TGTGCCAGCAGTTCCCTTAGGGTGGCTTTCTTT
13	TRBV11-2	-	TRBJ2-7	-	CASSLGPSYEQYF	TGTGCCAGCAGCTTAGGGCCTTCCTACGAGCAGTACTTC
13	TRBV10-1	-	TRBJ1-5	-	CASSDNPNQPQHF	TGCGCCAGCAGCGACAATCCCAATCAGCCCCAGCATTTT
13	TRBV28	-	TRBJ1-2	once	CASSPDRNYGYTF	TGTGCCAGCAGCCCCGACCGCAACTATGGCTACACCTTC
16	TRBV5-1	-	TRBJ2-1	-	CASSSPRDGSYNEQFF	TGCGCCAGCAGCTCCCCAAGGGACGGGTCCTACAATGAGCAGTTCTTC
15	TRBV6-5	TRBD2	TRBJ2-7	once	CASSYSTGGLGEQYF	TGTGCCAGCAGTTACTCGACGGGGGGTCTGGGCGAGCAGTACTTC
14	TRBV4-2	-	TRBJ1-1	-	CASSQGGGNTEAFF	TGTGCCAGCAGCCAAGGGGGTGGCAACACTGAAGCTTTCTTT
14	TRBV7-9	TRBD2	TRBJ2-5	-	CASSGTSLRETQYF	TGTGCCAGCAGCGGGACTAGCTTACGGGAGACCCAGTACTTC
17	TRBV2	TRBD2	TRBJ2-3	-	CASSDGLAGGDTDTQYF	TGTGCCAGCAGTGACGGACTAGCGGGGGGGGACACAGATACGCAGTATTTT
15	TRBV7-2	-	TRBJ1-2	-	CASSLVGAGYLGYTF	TGTGCCAGCAGCTTAGTTGGGGCAGGGTATCTTGGCTACACCTTC
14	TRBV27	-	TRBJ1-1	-	CASRTDRLNTEAFF	TGTGCCAGCAGGACGGACAGATTGAACACTGAAGCTTTCTTT
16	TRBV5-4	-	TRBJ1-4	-	CASSLEPGRTVGKLFF	TGTGCCAGCAGCTTGGAGCCGGGTCGAACCGTCGGAAAACTGTTTTTT
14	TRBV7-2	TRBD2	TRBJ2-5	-	CASSTGLAVETQYF	TGTGCCAGCAGCACGGGACTAGCGGTGGAGACCCAGTACTTC
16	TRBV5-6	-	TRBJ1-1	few	CASSPLGETENTEAFF	TGTGCCAGCAGTCCTCTGGGGGAGACGGAGAACACTGAAGCTTTCTTT
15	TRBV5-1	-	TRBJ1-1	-	CASSLDVGGYTEAFF	TGCGCCAGCAGCTTGGATGTAGGGGGGTACACTGAAGCTTTCTTT
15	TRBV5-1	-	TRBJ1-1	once	CASSLSTGDLTEAFF	TGCGCCAGCAGCTTGTCGACAGGTGATTTGACTGAAGCTTTCTTT
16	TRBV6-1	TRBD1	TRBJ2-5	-	CASSAIPGQGRETQYF	TGTGCCAGCAGTGCCATACCGGGACAGGGGCGAGAGACCCAGTACTTC
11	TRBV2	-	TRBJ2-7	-	CASNQGYEQYF	TGTGCCAGCAATCAGGGGTACGAGCAGTACTTC
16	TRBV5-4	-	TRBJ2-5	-	CASSANGGQGGETQYF	TGTGCCAGCAGCGCTAATGGCGGTCAGGGGGGGGAGACCCAGTACTTC